This entry lists 18 T cell receptor beta chains sequenced from one sample in a study of vaccination effects on CD4 cells after COVID-19. These receptors have no known antigen. Produced via immunoSEQ multiplex PCR; TCRdb's table is partial and in-frame only. This table has 15,000 to 20,000 clones, approximately 81% appearing once. Sequencing in the ViraFEST assay came after antigen-specific CD4+ T cells had been expanded with viral peptide pools, which were used to stimulate PBMC. Subsequent to a culture period of 10 to 11 days, CD4+ T cells were isolated. Infection dated between March and December 2020, before the Alpha, Beta and Delta variants reached the United States. The sample was CD4+ T cells from PBMCs cultured with SARS-CoV-2 spike peptides, taken before COVID-19 vaccination. Source of these receptors: a human donor who had a prior SARS-CoV-2 infection.

This clone has more than one count but fewer than ten. The gene calls are TRBV18 and TRBJ2-1; D is ambiguous. Trimming left V 3 bases short and J 2 bases short, with 11 bases between. Germline V gene data show CDR1 as KGHSH and CDR2 as LQKENI. This CDR3 spans 15 amino acids. The CDR3, as DNA: TGTGCCAGCTCACCGGGCGACTTTCCCTACAATGAGCAGTTCTTC. Its protein is CASSPGDFPYNEQFF.

This chain uses TRBV6-1 with TRBJ1-6; the D is unclear. The CDR3 loop spans 16 amino acids. The V end was cut by 2 bases, the J end by 8 bases, with 16 bases between. Germline CDR1 and CDR2: MNHNS and SASEGT. The CDR3 here is CASSERGAGNYSPLHF. The CDR3 DNA reads TGTGCCAGCAGTGAAAGAGGCGCGGGGAATTATTCACCCCTCCACTTT.

The rearrangement links TRBV5-4 to TRBJ1-2; no definite D call. This CDR3 spans 15 amino acids. V was cut by 2 bases and J by 1 base, with 12 bases left in between. Looked up from germline, CDR1 is SGHNT and CDR2 is YYREEE (reference sequence). As DNA, the CDR3 is TGTGCCAGCAGCTTTTTCCAGCTCCTTAACTATGGCTACACCTTC. Amino acids: CASSFFQLLNYGYTF. Complete variable domain (other parts from reference TRBV5-4 and TRBJ1-2): ETGVTQSPTHLIKTRGQQVTLRCSSQSGHNTVSWYQQALGQGPQFIFQYYREEENGRGNFPPRFSGLQFPNYSSELNVNALELDDSALYLCASSFFQLLNYGYTFGSGTRLTVV.

This clone was recorded only once. The junction departs from the called germline gene at one end, perhaps through a read error. V is TRBV27 and J is TRBJ2-7; D possibly corresponds to TRBD1 (6 bases). The CDR3 contains 13 residues. CDR1 is MNHEY and CDR2 is SMNVEV in the germline V gene (reference sequence). CDR3 DNA sequence: TGTGCCAGCAGATTACAGGGCTCCGACGAGCAGTACTTC. Encoded protein: CASRLQGSDEQYF.

This clone showed up just a few times. The V and J genes are TRBV11-3 and TRBJ1-3, with a weak D call TRBD1 (6 bases). The length of the CDR3 is 14 residues. The germline V and J ends were trimmed by 2 bases and 2 bases, with 7 bases remaining between them. CDR1 is SGHNT, CDR2 YENEEA, per germline. The CDR3 loop is CASSLSGAGNTIYF. The CDR3, as DNA: TGTGCCAGCAGCTTATCAGGGGCTGGAAACACCATATATTTT.

The chain is built from TRBV14 and TRBJ2-7, with D maybe TRBD1 (6 bases). Germline V gives CDR1 SGHDN, CDR2 FVKESK. The germline V and J ends were trimmed by 1 base and 1 base, with 23 bases remaining between them. The CDR3 extends over 19 amino acids. In DNA, the CDR3 is TGTGCCAGCAGCCAAGGGAGGTGGGGGCCGGGGACGTGGTCCTACGAGCAGTACTTC. This gives the protein CASSQGRWGPGTWSYEQYF.

This clone occurred a few times. The CDR3 nucleotides read TGTGCCAGCAGCTTAGTCCCCAGAGGTGTGGTGTTTTTT. Its translation: CASSLVPRGVVFF. The chain couples TRBV7-8 to TRBJ1-4; D gene unclear. The CDR3 sequence is 13 residues long. Trimming stripped 1 base from V and 15 bases from J, with 15 bases between. Germline V gene sequence: CDR1 SGHVS, CDR2 FQNEAQ.

The chain joins TRBV19 to TRBJ2-3; TRBD2 matches 9 bases. The CDR3 is made up of 15 amino acids. V lost 5 bases, J lost 5 bases, and 8 bases stayed unmatched. Germline V lookup: CDR1 LNHDA, CDR2 SQIVND (reference sequence). DNA of the CDR3: TGTGCCAGTAGTCCCTTAGCGGGGGCCCGAGATACGCAGTATTTT. This sequence encodes CASSPLAGARDTQYF.

This clone is a singleton in its sample. This chain links TRBV6-6 with TRBJ1-2; D remains ambiguous. The length of the CDR3 is 13 residues. Germline assignment: CDR1 MNHNY and CDR2 SVGAGI (reference sequence). V was clipped by 5 bases and J by 0 bases, with 7 bases between them. The CDR3 is CASSADPNYGYTF. The CDR3 DNA reads as TGTGCCAGCAGTGCCGACCCTAACTATGGCTACACCTTC.

This chain joins TRBV3-1 (or the pseudogene TRBV3-2) and TRBJ2-7, with D perhaps TRBD1 (6 bases). Trimming left V 4 bases short and J 4 bases short, with 11 bases between. Germline V gives CDR1 LGHDT, CDR2 YNNKEL (reference sequence). The CDR3 spans 13 residues. Written as DNA, the CDR3 is TGTGCCAGCAGCCCGACAGGCCTTTACGAGCAGTACTTC. This encodes CASSPTGLYEQYF.

This chain joins TRBV7-9 and TRBJ2-3; 12 bases map to TRBD2. V lost 8 bases, J lost 10 bases, and 7 bases stayed unmatched. Germline V gene data show CDR1 as SEHNR and CDR2 as FQNEAQ (reference sequence). CDR3 length equals 13 residues. The CDR3: CASVLAGGKAQYF. CDR3 nucleotide sequence: TGTGCCAGCGTGCTAGCGGGGGGGAAGGCGCAGTATTTT.

The rearrangement links TRBV3-1 (or the pseudogene TRBV3-2) to TRBJ1-1; D is perhaps TRBD1 (5 bases). There are 15 residues in the CDR3. With 0 bases removed from V and 6 bases from J, the gap between germline ends came to 14 bases. Germline values: CDR1 LGHDT, CDR2 YNNKEL (reference sequence). This chain's CDR3 is CASSQDHPGKSEAFF. CDR3 sequence (DNA): TGTGCCAGCAGCCAAGACCACCCAGGGAAATCTGAAGCTTTCTTT.

V gene TRBV24-1 combines with J gene TRBJ2-1; 12 positions agree with TRBD1. V gave up 3 bases and J gave up 4 bases; unmatched junction bases: 9. Germline CDR1 KGHDR, CDR2 SFDVKD. CDR3 length equals 18 residues. CDR3 region: CATSDVRGQGAVYNEQFF. DNA of the CDR3: TGTGCCACCAGTGATGTAAGGGGACAGGGGGCCGTATACAATGAGCAGTTCTTC.

The chain is built from TRBV4-1 and TRBJ1-2; 10 nucleotides match TRBD1. V lost 4 bases, J lost 0 bases, and 11 bases stayed unmatched. Germline lookup yields CDR1 MGHRA and CDR2 YSYEKL. CDR3 length: 18 residues. The CDR3 loop is CASSLRDRGLASNYGYTF. In DNA form, the CDR3 reads TGCGCCAGCAGCCTACGGGACAGGGGATTGGCCTCTAACTATGGCTACACCTTC.

The rearrangement uses TRBV7-9 and TRBJ1-1; the D is unclear. Per germline, CDR1 SEHNR and CDR2 FQNEAQ (reference sequence). Trimming removed 5 bases from V and 5 bases from J, with 21 bases in between. The CDR3 spans 16 residues. The CDR3 nucleotides are TGTGCCAGCAGCCCCCATAAGGGTAGTGGAAATACTGAAGCTTTCTTT. Its protein is CASSPHKGSGNTEAFF.

V gene TRBV6-6 combines with J gene TRBJ1-1, with D possibly TRBD1 on 6 matching bases. The germline V and J ends were trimmed by 5 bases and 3 bases, with 13 bases remaining between them. This CDR3 is 14 amino acids long. The germline CDR1 and CDR2 sequences are MNHNY and SVGAGI (reference sequence). CDR3 coding DNA: TGTGCCAGCAGTGGGGACAATGGGGACACTGAAGCTTTCTTT. It translates to CASSGDNGDTEAFF.

This clone was counted a few times. The chain uses TRBV6-5 and TRBJ2-7, with 9 bases that match TRBD1. The CDR3 totals 13 residues. J was trimmed by 6 bases and V by 5 bases; bases with no gene match: 5. CDR1 is MNHEY and CDR2 is SVGAGI in the germline V gene. CDR3 DNA: TGTGCCAGCAGTAAGGGACAGGGAGGCGAGCAGTACTTC. Translating gives CASSKGQGGEQYF.

This clone was seen only a few times. The chain carries TRBV5-1 and TRBJ2-5; 10 nucleotides align to TRBD2. The CDR3 totals 16 residues. Germline CDR1 SGHRS, CDR2 YFSETQ. Germline trimming cut 1 base from V and 5 bases from J; bases unmatched to any gene: 8. In DNA, the CDR3 is TGCGCCAGCAGCTTGATGCTAGCGGGGGACTCGGAGACCCAGTACTTC. It is translated as CASSLMLAGDSETQYF.